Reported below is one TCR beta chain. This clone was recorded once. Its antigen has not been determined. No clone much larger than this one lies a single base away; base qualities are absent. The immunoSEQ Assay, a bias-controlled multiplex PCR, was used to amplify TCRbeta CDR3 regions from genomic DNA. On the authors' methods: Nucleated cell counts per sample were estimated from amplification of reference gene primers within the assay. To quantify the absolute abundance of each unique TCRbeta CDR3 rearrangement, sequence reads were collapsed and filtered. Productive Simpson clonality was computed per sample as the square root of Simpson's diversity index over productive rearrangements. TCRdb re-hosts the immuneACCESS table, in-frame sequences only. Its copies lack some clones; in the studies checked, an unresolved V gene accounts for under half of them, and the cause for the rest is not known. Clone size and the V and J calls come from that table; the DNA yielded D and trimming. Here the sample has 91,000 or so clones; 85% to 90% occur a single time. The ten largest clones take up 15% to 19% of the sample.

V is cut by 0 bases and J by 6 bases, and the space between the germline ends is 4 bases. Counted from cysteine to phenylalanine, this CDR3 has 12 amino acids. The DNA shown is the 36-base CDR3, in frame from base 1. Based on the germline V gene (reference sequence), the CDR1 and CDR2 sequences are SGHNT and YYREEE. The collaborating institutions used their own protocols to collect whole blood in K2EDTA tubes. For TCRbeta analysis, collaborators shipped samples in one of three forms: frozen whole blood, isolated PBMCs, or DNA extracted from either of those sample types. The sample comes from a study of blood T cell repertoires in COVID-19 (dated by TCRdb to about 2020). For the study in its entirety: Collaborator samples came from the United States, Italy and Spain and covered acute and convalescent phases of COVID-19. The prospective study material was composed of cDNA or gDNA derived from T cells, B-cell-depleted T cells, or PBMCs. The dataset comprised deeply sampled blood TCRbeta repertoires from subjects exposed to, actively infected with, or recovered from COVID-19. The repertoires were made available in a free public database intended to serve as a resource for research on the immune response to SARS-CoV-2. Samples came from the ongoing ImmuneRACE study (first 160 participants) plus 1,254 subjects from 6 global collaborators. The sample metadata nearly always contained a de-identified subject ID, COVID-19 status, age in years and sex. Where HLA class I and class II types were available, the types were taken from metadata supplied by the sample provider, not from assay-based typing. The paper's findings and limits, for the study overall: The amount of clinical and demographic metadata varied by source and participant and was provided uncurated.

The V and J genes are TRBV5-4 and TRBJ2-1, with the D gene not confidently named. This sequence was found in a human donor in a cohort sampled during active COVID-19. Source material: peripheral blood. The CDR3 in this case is CASSLGANEQFF. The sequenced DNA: TGTGCCAGCAGCTTGGGAGCCAATGAGCAGTTCTTC. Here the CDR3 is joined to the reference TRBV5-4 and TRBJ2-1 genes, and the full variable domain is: ETGVTQSPTHLIKTRGQQVTLRCSSQSGHNTVSWYQQALGQGPQFIFQYYREEENGRGNFPPRFSGLQFPNYSSELNVNALELDDSALYLCASSLGANEQFFGPGTRLTVL.